The rows below give T cell receptor beta chains drawn from one sample of a study of liver allograft versus peripheral blood T cells. TCRdb passed the reads through MiXCR, listing each CDR3 protein once. The sample records 10,000 or so distinct CDR3 sequences, 15% being singletons. The receptor set was obtained from a human patient who had a liver transplant. The graft donor may have contributed some T cells. CDR3s include the opening cysteine and the closing phenylalanine or tryptophan. A D gene is named only where the DNA matches it firmly. Expanded clones get a size class; other rows say once, few or many, or leave the size out.

>many|TRBV28|TRBD1|TRBJ1-5
TGTGCCAGCAGGCCAGGGGGGCCTTATAGCAATCAGCCCCAGCATTTT
CASRPGGPYSNQPQHF
>medium-sized|TRBV19|-|TRBJ1-3
TGTGCCAGTTCAAATCTGAGGTACTCTGGAAACACCATATATTTT
CASSNLRYSGNTIYF
>many|TRBV28|-|TRBJ2-3
TGTGCCAGCAGTTTACCGGTGTCCCCAGGGACGCAGTATTTT
CASSLPVSPGTQYF
>medium-sized|TRBV27|TRBD1|TRBJ2-2
TGTGCCAGCAGTTTAACTCCCGGGACAGACACCGGGGAGCTGTTTTTT
CASSLTPGTDTGELFF
>medium-sized|TRBV29-1|-|TRBJ2-2
TGCAGCGCAAGAGAAGACAGCCCCGGGGAGCTGTTTTTT
CSAREDSPGELFF
>few|TRBV20-1|TRBD1|TRBJ2-2
TGCAGTGCTAGAGGACAGGGTCAGGCGAACACCGGGGAGCTGTTTTTT
CSARGQGQANTGELFF
>medium-sized|TRBV18|TRBD2|TRBJ2-7
TGTGCCAGCTCAATGGCTAGCGGATACTACGAGCAGTACTTC
CASSMASGYYEQYF
>-|TRBV5-4|-|TRBJ1-1
TGTGCCAGCAGCTTACAGGAGAACACTGAAGCTTTCTTT
CASSLQENTEAFF
>medium-sized|TRBV20-1|-|TRBJ1-6
TGCAGTGCTAGAGTTGCGGGGGTAAATAATTCACCCCTCCACTTT
CSARVAGVNNSPLHF
>-|TRBV12-5|-|TRBJ2-5
TGTGCTAGTGGTTTGGAACCCAGGGATCCGGGGACCCAGTACTTC
CASGLEPRDPGTQYF
>-|TRBV12-3/TRBV12-4|-|TRBJ1-2
TGTGCCAGCAGTTTCATGACAGCTACTAACTATGGCTACACCTTC
CASSFMTATNYGYTF
>medium-sized|TRBV7-9|-|TRBJ1-5
TGTGCCAGCAGCTTAGAGGCAGGGAGCAATCAGCCCCAGCATTTT
CASSLEAGSNQPQHF
>-|TRBV7-9|-|TRBJ2-7
TGTGCCAGCGGCTGGGGCAGGTCCGAGCAGTACTTC
CASGWGRSEQYF
>medium-sized|TRBV28|-|TRBJ1-2
TGTGCCAGCAGTTTTGAGGGCTATGGCTACACCTTC
CASSFEGYGYTF
>medium-sized|TRBV24-1|-|TRBJ1-2
TGTGCCACCAGTGATTCCAGGCAGGTTTATGGCTACACCTTC
CATSDSRQVYGYTF
>medium-sized|TRBV29-1|-|TRBJ2-1
TGCAGCGTTGAAGATCGGGGAAGGGGAAAAGATGAGCAGTTCTTC
CSVEDRGRGKDEQFF
>many|TRBV28|-|TRBJ1-5
TGTGCCAGCCGGAAGGCAGGGCTAAACGTTAATCAGCCCCAGCATTTT
CASRKAGLNVNQPQHF
>medium-sized|TRBV30|TRBD2|TRBJ2-2
TGTGCCTGGACCGGAAGCGGGGGAAACACCGGGGAGCTGTTTTTT
CAWTGSGGNTGELFF